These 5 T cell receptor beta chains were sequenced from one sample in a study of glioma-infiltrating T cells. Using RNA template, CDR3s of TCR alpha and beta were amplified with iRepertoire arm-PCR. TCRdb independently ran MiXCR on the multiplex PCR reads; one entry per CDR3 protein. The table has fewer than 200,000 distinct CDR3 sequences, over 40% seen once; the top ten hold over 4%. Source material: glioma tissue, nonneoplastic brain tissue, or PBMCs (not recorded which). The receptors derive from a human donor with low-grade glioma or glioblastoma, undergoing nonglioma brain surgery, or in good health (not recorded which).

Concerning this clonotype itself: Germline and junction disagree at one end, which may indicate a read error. CDR3 nucleotide sequence: TGTTCCAGCAGATTATCCCCCCATAGGGAAGCTTTCTTT. It specifies CSSRLSPHREAFF. This chain connects TRBV28 to TRBJ1-1, with D unclear. The CDR3 has 13 amino acids. The V gene's germline CDR1 is MDHEN and CDR2 SYDVKM.

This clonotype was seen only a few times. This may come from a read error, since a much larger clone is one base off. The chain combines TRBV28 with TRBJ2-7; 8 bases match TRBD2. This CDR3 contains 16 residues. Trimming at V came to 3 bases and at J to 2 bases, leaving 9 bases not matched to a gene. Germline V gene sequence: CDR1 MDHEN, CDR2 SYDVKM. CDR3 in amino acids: CASSFNLAGLTYEQYF. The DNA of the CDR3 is TGTGCCAGCAGTTTCAATTTAGCGGGGTTAACCTACGAGCAGTACTTC.

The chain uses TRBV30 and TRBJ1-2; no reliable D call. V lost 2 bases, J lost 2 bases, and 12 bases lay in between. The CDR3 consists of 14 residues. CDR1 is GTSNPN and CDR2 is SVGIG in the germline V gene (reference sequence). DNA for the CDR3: TGTGCCTGGAGTTGGCAGGCCCTGAACTATGGCTACACCTTC. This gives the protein CAWSWQALNYGYTF.

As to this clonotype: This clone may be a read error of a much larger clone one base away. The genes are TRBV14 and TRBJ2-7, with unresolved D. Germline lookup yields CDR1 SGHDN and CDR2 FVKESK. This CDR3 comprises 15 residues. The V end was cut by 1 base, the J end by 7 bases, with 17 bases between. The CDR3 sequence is CASSQGDGTYNEQYF. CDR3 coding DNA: TGTGCCAGCAGCCAAGGCGACGGTACCTACAATGAGCAGTACTTC.

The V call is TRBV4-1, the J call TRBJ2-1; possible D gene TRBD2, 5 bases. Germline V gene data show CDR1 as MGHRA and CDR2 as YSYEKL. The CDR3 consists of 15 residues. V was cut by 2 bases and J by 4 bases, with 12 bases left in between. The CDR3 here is CASSQPEADYNEQFF. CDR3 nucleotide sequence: TGCGCCAGCAGCCAACCGGAGGCAGATTACAATGAGCAGTTCTTC.